This TCR beta chain was captured in a study of identical twins. This clonotype has a handful of counts. V was clipped by 3 bases and J by 2 bases, with 14 bases between them. Germline CDR1 MGHRA, CDR2 YSYEKL. This CDR3 region has 16 residues. TCRdb independently ran MiXCR on the 5' RACE reads; one entry per CDR3 protein. The data contain under 900,000 distinct CDR3 sequences, roughly 20% of them seen just once; the ten biggest clones take up around 12%. This sample also belongs to another study, concerning T cells expressing NK-cell markers. That study adds: Sorted CD3+CD56+NKG2C+, CD3+CD56+NKG2C- and CD3+CD56-NKG2C+ T cells supplied TCR beta repertoires.

The chain couples TRBV4-1 to TRBJ2-4; weak D call: TRBD1 (6 bases). This receptor was identified in a young woman in good health. Input material: PBMCs. The CDR3 DNA follows: TGCGCCAGCAGCCACACTTACAGGGACCCCAAAAACATTCAGTACTTC. Translation: CASSHTYRDPKNIQYF.